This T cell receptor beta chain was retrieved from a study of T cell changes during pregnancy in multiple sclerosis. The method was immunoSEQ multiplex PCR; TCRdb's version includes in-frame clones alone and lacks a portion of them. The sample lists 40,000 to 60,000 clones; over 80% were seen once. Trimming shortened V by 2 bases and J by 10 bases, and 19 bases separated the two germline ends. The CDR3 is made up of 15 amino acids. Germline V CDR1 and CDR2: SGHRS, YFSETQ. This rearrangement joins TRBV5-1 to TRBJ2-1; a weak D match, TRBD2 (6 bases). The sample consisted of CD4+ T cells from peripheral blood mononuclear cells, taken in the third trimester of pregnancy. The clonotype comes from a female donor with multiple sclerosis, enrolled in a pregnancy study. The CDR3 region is CASSFTGDFLGEQFF. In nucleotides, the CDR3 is TGCGCCAGCAGCTTTACCGGGGACTTTCTCGGGGAGCAGTTCTTC.